This T cell receptor (beta chain) was captured in a study of control samples from healthy donors and cancer patients. TCRdb's copy holds only in-frame clones and misses some; the assay was immunoSEQ multiplex PCR. The table shows 150,000 to 200,000 clones, with over 85% occurring only once. CDR3 length: 11 residues. Deletions cut 6 bases from V and 8 bases from J, with 8 bases between. CDR1 is SGHDN and CDR2 is FVKESK in the germline V gene. This chain uses TRBV14 with TRBJ2-1; D not certain. This clonotype was obtained from a man younger than 35 in good health. Specimen: blood. The CDR3 protein is CASSSFDEQFF. CDR3 nucleotides: TGTGCCAGCAGTTCCTTCGATGAGCAGTTCTTC.